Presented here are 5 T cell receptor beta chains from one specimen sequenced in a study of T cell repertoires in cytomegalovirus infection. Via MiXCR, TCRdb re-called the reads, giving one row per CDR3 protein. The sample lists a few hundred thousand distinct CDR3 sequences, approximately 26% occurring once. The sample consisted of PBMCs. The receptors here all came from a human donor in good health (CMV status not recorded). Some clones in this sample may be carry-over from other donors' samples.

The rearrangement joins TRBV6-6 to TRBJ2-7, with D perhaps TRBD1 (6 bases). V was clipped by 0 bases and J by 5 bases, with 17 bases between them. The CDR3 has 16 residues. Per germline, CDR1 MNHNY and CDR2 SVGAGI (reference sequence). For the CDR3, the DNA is TGTGCCAGCAGTTACTCCAGCCCACAGGGTACGGACGAGCAGTACTTC. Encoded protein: CASSYSSPQGTDEQYF.

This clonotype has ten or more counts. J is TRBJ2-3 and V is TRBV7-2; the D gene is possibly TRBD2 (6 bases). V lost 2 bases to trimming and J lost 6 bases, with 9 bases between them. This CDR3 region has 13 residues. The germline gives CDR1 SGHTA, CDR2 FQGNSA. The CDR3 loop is CASSLYREDTQYF. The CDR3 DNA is TGTGCCAGCAGCTTATATCGGGAGGATACGCAGTATTTT.

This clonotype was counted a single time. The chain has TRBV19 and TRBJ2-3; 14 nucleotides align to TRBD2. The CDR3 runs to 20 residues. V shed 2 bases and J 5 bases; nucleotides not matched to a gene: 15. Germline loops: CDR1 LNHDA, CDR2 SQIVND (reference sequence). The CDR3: CASSILRPGLAGAGIDTQYF. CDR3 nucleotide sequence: TGTGCCAGTAGTATACTTCGACCGGGACTAGCGGGAGCTGGGATAGATACGCAGTATTTT.

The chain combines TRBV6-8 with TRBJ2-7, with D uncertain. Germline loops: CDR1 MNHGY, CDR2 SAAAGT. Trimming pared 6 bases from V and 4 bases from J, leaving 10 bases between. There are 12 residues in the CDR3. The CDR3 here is CASRSSGYEQYV. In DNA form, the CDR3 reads TGTGCCAGCAGATCGAGTGGGTACGAGCAGTACGTC.

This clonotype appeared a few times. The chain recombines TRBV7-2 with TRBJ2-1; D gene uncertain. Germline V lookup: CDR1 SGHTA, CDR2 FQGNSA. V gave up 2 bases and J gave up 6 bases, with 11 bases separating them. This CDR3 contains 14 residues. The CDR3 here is CASSLQVRTNEQFF. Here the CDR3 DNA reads TGTGCCAGCAGCTTACAGGTGCGGACCAATGAGCAGTTCTTC. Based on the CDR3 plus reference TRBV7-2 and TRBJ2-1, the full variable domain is GAGVSQSPSNKVTEKGKDVELRCDPISGHTALYWYRQSLGQGLEFLIYFQGNSAPDKSGLPSDRFSAERTGGSVSTLTIQRTQQEDSAVYLCASSLQVRTNEQFFGPGTRLTVL.